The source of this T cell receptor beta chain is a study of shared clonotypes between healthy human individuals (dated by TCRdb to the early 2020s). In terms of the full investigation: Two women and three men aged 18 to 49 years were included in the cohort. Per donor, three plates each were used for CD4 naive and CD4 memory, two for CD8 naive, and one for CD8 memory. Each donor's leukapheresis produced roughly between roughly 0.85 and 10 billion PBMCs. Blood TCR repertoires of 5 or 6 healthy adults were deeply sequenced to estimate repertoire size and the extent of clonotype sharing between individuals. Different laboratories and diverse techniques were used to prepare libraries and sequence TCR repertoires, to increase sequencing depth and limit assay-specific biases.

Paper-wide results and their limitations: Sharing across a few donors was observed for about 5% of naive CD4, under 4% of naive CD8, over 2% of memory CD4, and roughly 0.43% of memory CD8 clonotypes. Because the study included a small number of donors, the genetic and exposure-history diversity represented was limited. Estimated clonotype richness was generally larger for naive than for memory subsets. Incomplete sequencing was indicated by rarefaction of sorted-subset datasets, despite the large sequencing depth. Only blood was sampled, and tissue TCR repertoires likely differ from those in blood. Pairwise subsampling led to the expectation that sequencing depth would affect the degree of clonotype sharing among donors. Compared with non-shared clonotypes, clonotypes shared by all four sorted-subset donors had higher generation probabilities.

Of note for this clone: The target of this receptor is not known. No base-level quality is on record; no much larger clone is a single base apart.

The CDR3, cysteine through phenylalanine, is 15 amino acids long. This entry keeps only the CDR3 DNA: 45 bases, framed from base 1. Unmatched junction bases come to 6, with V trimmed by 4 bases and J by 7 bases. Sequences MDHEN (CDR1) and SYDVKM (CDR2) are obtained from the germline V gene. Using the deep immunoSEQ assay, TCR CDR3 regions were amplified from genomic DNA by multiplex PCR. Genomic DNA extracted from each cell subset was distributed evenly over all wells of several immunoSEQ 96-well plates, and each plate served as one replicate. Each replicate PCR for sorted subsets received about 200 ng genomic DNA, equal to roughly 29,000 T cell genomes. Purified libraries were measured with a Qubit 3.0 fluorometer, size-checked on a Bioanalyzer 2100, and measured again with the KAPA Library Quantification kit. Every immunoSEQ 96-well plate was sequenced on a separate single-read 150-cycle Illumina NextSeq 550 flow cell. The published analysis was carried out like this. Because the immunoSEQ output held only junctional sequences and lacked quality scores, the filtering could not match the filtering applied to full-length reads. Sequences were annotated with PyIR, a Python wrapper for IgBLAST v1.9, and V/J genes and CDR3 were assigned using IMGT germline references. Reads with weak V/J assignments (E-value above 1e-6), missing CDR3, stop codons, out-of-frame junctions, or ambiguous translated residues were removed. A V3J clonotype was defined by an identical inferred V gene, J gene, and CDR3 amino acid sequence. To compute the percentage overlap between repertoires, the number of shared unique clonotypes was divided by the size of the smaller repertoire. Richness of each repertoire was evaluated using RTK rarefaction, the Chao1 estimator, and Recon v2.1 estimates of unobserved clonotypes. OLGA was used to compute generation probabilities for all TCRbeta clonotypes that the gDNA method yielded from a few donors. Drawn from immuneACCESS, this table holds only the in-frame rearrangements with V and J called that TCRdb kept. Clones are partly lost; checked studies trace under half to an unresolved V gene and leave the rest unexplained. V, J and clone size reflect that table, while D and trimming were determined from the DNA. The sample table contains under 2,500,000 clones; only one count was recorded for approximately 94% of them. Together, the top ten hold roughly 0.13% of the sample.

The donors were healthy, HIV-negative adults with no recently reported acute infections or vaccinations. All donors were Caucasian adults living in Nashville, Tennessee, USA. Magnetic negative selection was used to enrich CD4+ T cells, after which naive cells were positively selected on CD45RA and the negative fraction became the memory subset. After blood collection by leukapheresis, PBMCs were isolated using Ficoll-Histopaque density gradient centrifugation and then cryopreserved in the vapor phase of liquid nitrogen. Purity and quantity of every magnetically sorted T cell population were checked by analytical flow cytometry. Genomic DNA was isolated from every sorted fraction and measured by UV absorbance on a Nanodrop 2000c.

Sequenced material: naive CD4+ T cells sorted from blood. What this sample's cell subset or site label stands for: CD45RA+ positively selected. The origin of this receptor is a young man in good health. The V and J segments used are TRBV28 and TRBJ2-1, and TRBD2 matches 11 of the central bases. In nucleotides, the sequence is TGTGCCAGCAGTTCGATAGCGGGGGGGCTAAATGAGCAGTTCTTC. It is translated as CASSSIAGGLNEQFF.